This entry features one T cell receptor (beta chain) sequence. This clone's antigen is unknown. Per-base quality was not reported, and no clone a single base away is much larger than it. The germline V gene (reference sequence) specifies MNHEY as CDR1 and SMNVEV as CDR2. From its cysteine to its phenylalanine, the CDR3 spans 15 amino acids. The read is trimmed to its CDR3 DNA, 45 bases read in frame from base 1. V and J are trimmed by 5 bases and 6 bases, and the gene matches miss 9 bases of the junction. The data were taken from a study of cytomegalovirus exposure and HLA in healthy donors (dated by TCRdb to about 2017). Concerning the study at large: An earlier analysis of roughly 500 of the donors reported approximately 300 Gb of sequence data and 117 million unique TCR beta sequences obtained from 150 million to 200 million T cells. An early release that covered 500 to 800 HLA-typed donors contained around 300 gigabases of sequencing data and tens of millions of unique TCR sequences. The genetic ancestry cluster associated with self-reported Caucasian donors included 65% to 90% of the roughly 380 genotyped donors. The aim of the study was to test whether cataloging public T cell receptors could identify signatures of past pathogen exposure. The T cell repertoires of 666 subjects were profiled by immunosequencing and related to cytomegalovirus serostatus. A separate validation cohort of over a hundred different subjects was used in addition to the roughly 670-subject first cohort. The study combined high-throughput TCR immunosequencing, statistical association of individual TCRs with disease status, and machine learning to predict cytomegalovirus infection status. A later analysis re-analyzed previously published TCR beta repertoires from roughly 690 donors and added high-resolution HLA genotyping to study TCR occurrence patterns. The later analysis used no new phenotypic data to find candidate immune exposures, relying instead on TCR beta sequences and their occurrence across donors. An earlier analysis of approximately 580 of the donors used high-throughput TCR beta sequencing to judge whether each TCR beta V gene segment behaved as functional or pseudogenic. Donor age, sex, ethnicity and CMV serostatus were compiled alongside the repertoire data. A later genetic analysis used genome-wide SNP genotypes for about three fifths of the 666 donors, treating that subset as a discovery cohort. Every discovery cohort repertoire had been produced on one sequencing platform. HLA typing included class I and class II loci at four-digit resolution. Typing coverage varied by locus: roughly 629-640 donors for A, B, C, DRB1 and DQB1; 500 to 550 for DQA1; about 590 for DPA1; around 450 for DPB1. Several DR-DQ haplotypes were treated as single units for association and clustering because of strong linkage in the cohort. On average, 235,054 unique TCR beta nucleotide sequences were sequenced per donor among 300 to 500 genotyped donors of the cohort, with roughly 18% of those sequences being non-productive.

Overall study outcomes, separate from this receptor: A cluster of highly shared sequence variants was judged likely to represent a technical artifact of the sequencing pipeline. A later analysis found that TCR association rates varied across HLA loci, with DRB1 alleles showing the most associated TCRs and HLA-C alleles the fewest. The study gave a list of under 200 TCR beta chains associated with cytomegalovirus. The classifier was reported to diagnose cytomegalovirus status with high specificity and sensitivity in both the original and validation cohorts. A later analysis found that HLA-associated TCR beta chains were more clonally expanded and had lower generation probabilities than equally common non-associated chains. Some IMGT-functional V segments, including TRBV6-2 and TRBV6-3, could not be told apart with the 87-base-pair reads, so those segments were excluded. The cohort was sequenced for TCR beta chains only, and without alpha or paired-chain data the features that could be detected were limited. Broadly in line with IMGT annotations, most TCR beta V segments showed up in productive rearrangements about 87% or about 30% of the time in an earlier analysis of approximately 640 of the donors. Compared with the approximately 600-donor mean, donors in an Asian-associated ancestry cluster had fewer N-insertions in productive TCRs, according to a later genetic analysis. Most TCR sequences were observed very rarely across donors, whereas some public TCRs were present in many individuals. In vitro tests confirmed that a few of the cytomegalovirus-associated TCR beta chains recognize cytomegalovirus antigens. For the cohort, immune exposure information was limited to CMV serostatus. V-gene and J-gene trimming of TCR beta chains was associated with a missense DCLRE1C variant in a later genetic analysis, and the association was replicated in an independent cohort. A further reported finding was that TCR beta sequences accurately predicted the HLA-A and HLA-B alleles for most subjects in the first cohort. A later analysis found that most CMV-associated TCR beta chains appeared HLA-restricted, with HLA associations seemingly driven largely by CMV exposure. Roughly uniform sequencing depth across donors was assumed in presence/absence analyses, although this assumption may not hold. Assigning TCR associations to individual alleles was difficult when HLA alleles, especially DR and DQ, strongly co-occurred. In a later analysis, 15,000 to 20,000 TCR beta sequences were associated with specific HLA alleles at a false discovery rate of 0.05. According to a later analysis, parvovirus B19, influenza, CMV and Epstein-Barr virus appeared linked to several top co-occurrence clusters. It was suggested by the authors that the approach could potentially be generalized to other disease states and immunological phenotypes. The earlier analysis of some 540 of the donors excluded around 17 rarely observed V segments, including chromosome 9 orphons, because counts were too low. Linkage disequilibrium might explain the correlated functional status among segregating V segments, but an unknown experimental factor could not be ruled out. Because HLA typing was missing for some donors at each locus, association tests included only the typed subset.

Libraries were built with the immunoSEQ multiplex PCR assay. The multiplex PCR relied on a mix of 60 forward primers for TCR Vbeta segments and 13 reverse primers for TCR Jbeta segments. The CDR3 region of rearranged TCR beta genes was amplified from genomic DNA by a multiplex PCR assay. On the Illumina HiSeq System, the amplified TCR beta libraries were sequenced as 87-base-pair reads. The paper's data handling went like this. A later analysis counted tens of millions of unique TCR beta chains across the 666 repertoires, and 9.5 million to 11 million of these chains were shared by at least two donors. Raw reads were error-corrected and collapsed into unique sequences with a nearest-neighbor algorithm that merged closely related sequences to remove PCR and sequencing errors. CDR3 sequences were aligned to IMGT reference sequences to assign V, D and J gene segments. Each retained sequence needed at least a six-nucleotide match to both a V gene segment and a J gene segment. Rearrangements were called productive when the CDR3 lacked stop codons and stayed in frame with V and J; all others were non-productive. Following IMGT convention, CDR3 was defined as the stretch from the second conserved V-encoded cysteine up to the conserved J-encoded phenylalanine. The earlier analysis of 500 to 600 of the donors excluded sequences that lacked an unambiguous match to a single V gene segment. In an earlier analysis of 587 of the donors, V segments were called functional above 56.7% productive rearrangements and were called segregating when the between-donor standard deviation exceeded 5%. To diagnose cytomegalovirus status from the catalog of TCR beta chain sequences, a statistical classification framework was built. In a later analysis, TCR nucleotide sequences were compared against IMGT/GENE-DB human TR gene sequences so that V and J genes could be assigned. A later analysis assigned CDR3 sequences and most-parsimonious VDJ recombination scenarios with the TCRdist pipeline. In a later analysis, each TCR beta chain was defined by its CDR3 amino acid sequence together with its V-gene family, and reads without a unique V-gene family were excluded. As a way to deal with suspected cross-contamination and a sequencing artifact, a later analysis dropped 592 nucleotide sequences that were highly shared and had low generation probability. In a later analysis, a clonal expansion index was calculated for each public chain from normalized within-repertoire ranks of inferred template counts. In a later analysis, generation probabilities were computed using a VDJ recombination model fitted to out-of-frame rearrangements, and the results were checked against IGoR. In a later analysis, TCR-TCR, TCR-HLA and TCR-CMV co-occurrence was scored with hypergeometric tests, and a repertoire-size bias correction was applied to TCR pairs. To estimate false discovery rates, a later analysis permuted the HLA or CMV assignments 20 times. In a later analysis, co-occurring TCRs were grouped using DBSCAN, and TCRdist sequence similarity was added for clustering within HLA-allele-positive subsets. Co-occurrence clustering excluded repertoires with fewer than 30,000 or more than 120,000 public chains, plus five with anomalous nucleotide sharing. Entries here come from immuneACCESS through TCRdb and include only in-frame sequences with V and J called. Some clones fail to appear in such tables; in the studies checked, an unresolved V gene covers under half of the shortfall, and the cause of the remainder is unknown. That table gives V, J and clone size, and the DNA gave D and trimming. Here the sample has about 120,000 clones; 65% to 85% occur a single time. The top ten clonotypes cover over 0.2% of the sample.

In total, more than 500 healthy bone marrow donors made up the cohort. All cohort members were sampled while nominally healthy, although unrecorded immune exposures were likely present. The donor tested CMV seronegative and was one of the 352 seronegative cohort members. Each donor provided a peripheral blood sample, and peripheral blood mononuclear cells were used for TCR beta sequencing. Genomic DNA extraction from the blood cell samples was performed with the Qiagen DNeasy Blood Extraction Kit. The V gene is TRBV27 and the J gene is TRBJ2-1; 8 bases in between match TRBD2. This TCR derives from a man aged 50 to 60 in good health and CMV-seronegative. The specimen sequenced was PBMCs. The CDR3 corresponds to CASSPHGGAFNEQFF. At the DNA level, the sequence is TGTGCCAGCAGTCCCCACGGGGGGGCCTTCAATGAGCAGTTCTTC.